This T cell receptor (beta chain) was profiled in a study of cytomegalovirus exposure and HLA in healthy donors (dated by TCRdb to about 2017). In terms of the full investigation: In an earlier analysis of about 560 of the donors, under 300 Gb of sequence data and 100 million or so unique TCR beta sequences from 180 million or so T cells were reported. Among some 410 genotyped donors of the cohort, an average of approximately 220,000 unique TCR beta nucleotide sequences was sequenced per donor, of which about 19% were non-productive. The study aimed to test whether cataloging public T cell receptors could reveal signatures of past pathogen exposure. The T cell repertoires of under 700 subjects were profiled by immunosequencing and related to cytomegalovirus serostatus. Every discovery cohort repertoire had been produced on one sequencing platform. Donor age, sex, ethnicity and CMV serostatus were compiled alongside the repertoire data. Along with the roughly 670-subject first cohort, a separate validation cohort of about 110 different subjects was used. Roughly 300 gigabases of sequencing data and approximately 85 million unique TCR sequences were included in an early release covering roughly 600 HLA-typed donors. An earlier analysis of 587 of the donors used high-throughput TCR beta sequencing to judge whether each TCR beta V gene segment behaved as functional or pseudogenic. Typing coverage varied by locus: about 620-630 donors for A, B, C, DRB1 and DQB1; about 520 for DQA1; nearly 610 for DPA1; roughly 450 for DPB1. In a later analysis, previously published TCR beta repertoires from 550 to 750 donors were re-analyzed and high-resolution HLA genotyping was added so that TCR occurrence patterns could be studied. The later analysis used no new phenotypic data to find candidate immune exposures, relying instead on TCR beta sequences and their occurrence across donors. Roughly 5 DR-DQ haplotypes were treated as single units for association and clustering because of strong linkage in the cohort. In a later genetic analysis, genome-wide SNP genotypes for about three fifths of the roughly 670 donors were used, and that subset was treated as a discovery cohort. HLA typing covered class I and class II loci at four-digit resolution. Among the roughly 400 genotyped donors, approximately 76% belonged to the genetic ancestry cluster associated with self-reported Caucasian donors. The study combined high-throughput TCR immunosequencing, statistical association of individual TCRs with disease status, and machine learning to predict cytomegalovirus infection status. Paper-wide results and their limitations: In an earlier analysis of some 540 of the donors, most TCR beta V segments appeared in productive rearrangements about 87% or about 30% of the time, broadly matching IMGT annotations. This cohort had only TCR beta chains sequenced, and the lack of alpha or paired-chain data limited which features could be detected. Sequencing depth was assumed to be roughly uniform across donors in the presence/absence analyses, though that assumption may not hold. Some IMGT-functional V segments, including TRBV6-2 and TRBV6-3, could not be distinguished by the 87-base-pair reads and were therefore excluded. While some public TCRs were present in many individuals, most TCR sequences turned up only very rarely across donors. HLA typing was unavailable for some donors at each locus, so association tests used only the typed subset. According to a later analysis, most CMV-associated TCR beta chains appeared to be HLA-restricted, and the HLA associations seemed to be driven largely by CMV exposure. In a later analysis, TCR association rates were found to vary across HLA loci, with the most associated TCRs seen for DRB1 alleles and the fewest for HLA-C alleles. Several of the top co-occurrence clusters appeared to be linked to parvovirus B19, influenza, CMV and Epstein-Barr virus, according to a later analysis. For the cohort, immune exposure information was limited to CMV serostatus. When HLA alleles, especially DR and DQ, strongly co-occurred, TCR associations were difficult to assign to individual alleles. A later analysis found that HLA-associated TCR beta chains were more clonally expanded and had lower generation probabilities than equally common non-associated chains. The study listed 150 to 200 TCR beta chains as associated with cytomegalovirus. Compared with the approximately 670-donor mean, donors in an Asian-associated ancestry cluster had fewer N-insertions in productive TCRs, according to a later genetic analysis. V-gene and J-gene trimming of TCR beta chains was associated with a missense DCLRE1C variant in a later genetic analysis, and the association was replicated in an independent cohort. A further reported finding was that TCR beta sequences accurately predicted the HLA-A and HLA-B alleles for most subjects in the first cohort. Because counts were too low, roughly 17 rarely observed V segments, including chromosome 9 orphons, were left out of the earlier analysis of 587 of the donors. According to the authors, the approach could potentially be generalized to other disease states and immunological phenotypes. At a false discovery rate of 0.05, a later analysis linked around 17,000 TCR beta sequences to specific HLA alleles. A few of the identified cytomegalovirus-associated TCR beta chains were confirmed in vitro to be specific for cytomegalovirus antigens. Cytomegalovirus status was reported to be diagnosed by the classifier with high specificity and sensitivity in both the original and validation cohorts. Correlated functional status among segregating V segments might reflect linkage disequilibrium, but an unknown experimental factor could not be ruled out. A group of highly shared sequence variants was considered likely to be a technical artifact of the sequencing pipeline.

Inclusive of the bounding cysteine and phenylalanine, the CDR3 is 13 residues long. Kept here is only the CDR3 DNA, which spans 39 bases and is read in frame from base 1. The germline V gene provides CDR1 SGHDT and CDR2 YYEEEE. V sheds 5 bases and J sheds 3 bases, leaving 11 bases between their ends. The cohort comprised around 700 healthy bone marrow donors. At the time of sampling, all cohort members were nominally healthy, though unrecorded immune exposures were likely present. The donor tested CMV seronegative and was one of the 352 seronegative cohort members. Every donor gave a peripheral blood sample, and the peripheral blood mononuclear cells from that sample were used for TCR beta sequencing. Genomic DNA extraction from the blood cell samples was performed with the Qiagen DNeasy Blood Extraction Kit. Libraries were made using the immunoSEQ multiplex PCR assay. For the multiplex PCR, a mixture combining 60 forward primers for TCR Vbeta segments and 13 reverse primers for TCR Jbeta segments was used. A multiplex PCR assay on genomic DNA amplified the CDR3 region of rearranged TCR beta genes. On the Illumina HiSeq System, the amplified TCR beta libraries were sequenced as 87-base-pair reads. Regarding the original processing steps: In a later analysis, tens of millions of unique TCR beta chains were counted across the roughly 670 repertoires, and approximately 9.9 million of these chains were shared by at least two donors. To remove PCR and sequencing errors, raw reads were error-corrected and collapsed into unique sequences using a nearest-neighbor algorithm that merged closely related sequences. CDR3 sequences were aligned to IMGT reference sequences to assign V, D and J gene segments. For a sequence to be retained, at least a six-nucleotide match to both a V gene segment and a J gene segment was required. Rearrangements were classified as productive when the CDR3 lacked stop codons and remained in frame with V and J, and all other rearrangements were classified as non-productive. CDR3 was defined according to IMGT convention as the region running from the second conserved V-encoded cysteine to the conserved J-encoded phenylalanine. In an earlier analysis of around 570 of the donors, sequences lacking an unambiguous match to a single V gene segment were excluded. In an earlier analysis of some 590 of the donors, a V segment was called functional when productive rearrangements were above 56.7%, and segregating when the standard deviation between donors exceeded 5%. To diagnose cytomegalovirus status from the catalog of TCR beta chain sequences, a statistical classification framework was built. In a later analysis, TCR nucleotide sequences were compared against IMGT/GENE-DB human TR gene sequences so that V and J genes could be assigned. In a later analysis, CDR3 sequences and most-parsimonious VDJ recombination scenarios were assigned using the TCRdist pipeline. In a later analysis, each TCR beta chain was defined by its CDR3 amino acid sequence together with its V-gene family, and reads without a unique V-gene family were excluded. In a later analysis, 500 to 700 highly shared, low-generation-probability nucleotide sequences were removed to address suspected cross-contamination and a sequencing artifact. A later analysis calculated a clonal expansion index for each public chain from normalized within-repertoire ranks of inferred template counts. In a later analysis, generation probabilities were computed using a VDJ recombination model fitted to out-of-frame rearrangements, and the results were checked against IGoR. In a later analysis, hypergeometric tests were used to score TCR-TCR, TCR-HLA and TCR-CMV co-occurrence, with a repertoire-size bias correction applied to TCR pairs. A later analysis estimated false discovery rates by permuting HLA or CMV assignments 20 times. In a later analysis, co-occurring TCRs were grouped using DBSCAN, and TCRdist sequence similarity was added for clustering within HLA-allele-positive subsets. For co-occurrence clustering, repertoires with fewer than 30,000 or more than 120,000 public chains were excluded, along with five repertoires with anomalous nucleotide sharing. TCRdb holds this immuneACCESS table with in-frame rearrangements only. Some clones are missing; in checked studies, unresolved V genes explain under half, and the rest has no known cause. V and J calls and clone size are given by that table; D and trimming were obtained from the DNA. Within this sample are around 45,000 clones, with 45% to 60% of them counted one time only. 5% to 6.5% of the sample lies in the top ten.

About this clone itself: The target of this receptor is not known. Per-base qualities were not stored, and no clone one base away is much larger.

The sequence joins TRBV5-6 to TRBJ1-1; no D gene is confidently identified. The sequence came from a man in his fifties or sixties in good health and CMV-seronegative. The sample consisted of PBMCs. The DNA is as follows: TGTGCCAGCAGTCTTGGTGGAGACACTGAAGCTTTCTTT. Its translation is CASSLGGDTEAFF.